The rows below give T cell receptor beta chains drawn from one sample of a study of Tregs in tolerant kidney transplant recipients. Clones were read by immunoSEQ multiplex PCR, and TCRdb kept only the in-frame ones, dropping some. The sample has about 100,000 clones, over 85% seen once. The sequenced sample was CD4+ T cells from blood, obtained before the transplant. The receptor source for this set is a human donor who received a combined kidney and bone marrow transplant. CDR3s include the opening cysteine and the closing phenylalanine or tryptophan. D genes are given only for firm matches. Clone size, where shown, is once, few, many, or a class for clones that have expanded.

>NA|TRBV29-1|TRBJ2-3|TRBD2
CSVEGLAVTDTQYF
TGCAGCGTTGAGGGACTAGCGGTCACAGATACGCAGTATTTT
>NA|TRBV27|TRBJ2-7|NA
CASSSQVTYEQYF
TGTGCCAGCAGTAGTCAGGTAACCTACGAGCAGTACTTC
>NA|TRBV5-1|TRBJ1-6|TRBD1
CASSYGQGAGSPLHF
TGCGCCAGCAGCTACGGACAGGGGGCCGGTTCACCCCTCCACTTT
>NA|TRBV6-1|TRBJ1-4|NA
CASSRVGATNEKLFF
TGTGCCAGCAGTCGTGTAGGGGCAACTAATGAAAAACTGTTTTTT
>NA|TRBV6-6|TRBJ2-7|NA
CASRPGPYEQYF
TGTGCCAGCAGGCCAGGGCCGTACGAGCAGTACTTC
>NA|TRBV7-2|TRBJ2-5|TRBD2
CASSWTSKETQYF
TGTGCCAGCAGCTGGACTAGCAAAGAGACCCAGTACTTC
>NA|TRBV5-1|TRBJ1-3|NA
CASSLGGNRVAGNTIYF
TGCGCCAGCAGCTTGGGCGGCAACAGGGTTGCTGGAAACACCATATATTTT
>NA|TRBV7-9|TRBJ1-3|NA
CASSLSGSGNTIYF
TGTGCCAGCAGCTTATCCGGTTCTGGAAACACCATATATTTT
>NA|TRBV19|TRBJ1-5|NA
CASTPPYSNQPQHF
TGTGCCAGTACCCCACCCTATAGCAATCAGCCCCAGCATTTT
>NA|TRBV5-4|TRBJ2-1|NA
CASSLPRGGTTYNEQFF
TGTGCCAGCAGCTTGCCTAGGGGGGGGACCACCTACAATGAGCAGTTCTTC
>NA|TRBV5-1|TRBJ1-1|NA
CASSSGHPNTEAFF
TGCGCCAGCAGCTCGGGACACCCGAACACTGAAGCTTTCTTT
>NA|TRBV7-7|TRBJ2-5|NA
CASGVSITSETQYF
TGTGCCAGCGGAGTCTCGATAACAAGCGAGACCCAGTACTTC
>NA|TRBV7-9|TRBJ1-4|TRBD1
CASSPGDSRGEKLFF
TGTGCCAGCAGCCCTGGGGACAGCAGAGGGGAAAAACTGTTTTTT
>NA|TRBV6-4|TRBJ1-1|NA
CASEEAEAFF
TGTGCCAGCGAGGAGGCTGAAGCTTTCTTT
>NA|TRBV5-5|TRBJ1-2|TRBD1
CASSFSRGRNSGYTF
TGTGCCAGCAGCTTTTCCAGGGGGCGAAACTCTGGCTACACCTTC
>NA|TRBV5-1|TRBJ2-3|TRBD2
CASSFQTSGGVADTQYF
TGCGCCAGCAGCTTCCAAACTAGCGGGGGGGTGGCAGATACGCAGTATTTT
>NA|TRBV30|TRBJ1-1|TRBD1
CAHRGTLEAFF
TGTGCCCACAGGGGGACCTTAGAAGCTTTCTTT
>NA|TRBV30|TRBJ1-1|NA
CAWSFQNTEAFF
TGTGCCTGGAGTTTTCAGAACACTGAAGCTTTCTTT
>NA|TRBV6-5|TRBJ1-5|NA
CASSYRNAADQPQHF
TGTGCCAGCAGTTATAGGAATGCGGCGGATCAGCCCCAGCATTTT
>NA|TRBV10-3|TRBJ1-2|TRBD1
CAIREGTGFGYTF
TGTGCCATCAGAGAAGGGACAGGGTTTGGCTACACCTTC
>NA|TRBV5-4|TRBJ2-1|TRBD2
CATNSGGAVSPYNEQFF
TGTGCCACCAATAGCGGGGGGGCCGTTTCCCCCTACAATGAGCAGTTCTTC
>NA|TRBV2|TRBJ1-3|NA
CASSEAGTGNTIYF
TGTGCCAGCAGTGAAGCTGGCACTGGAAACACCATATATTTT
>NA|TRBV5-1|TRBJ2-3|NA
CASSLLGLSTDTQYF
TGCGCCAGCAGCTTGCTTGGACTAAGCACAGATACGCAGTATTTT
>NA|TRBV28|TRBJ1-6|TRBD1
CASSLGKTGRNPLHF
TGTGCCAGCAGTTTAGGGAAGACAGGGAGAAACCCCCTCCACTTT
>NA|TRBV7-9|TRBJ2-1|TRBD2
CASSSNLVAGGQFF
TGTGCCAGCAGCTCCAATCTAGTAGCGGGGGGGCAGTTCTTC
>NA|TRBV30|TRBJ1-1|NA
CAWSVLVGANTEAFF
TGTGCCTGGAGTGTACTAGTGGGGGCGAACACTGAAGCTTTCTTT
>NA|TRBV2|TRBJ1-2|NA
CASSVTGTGYTF
TGTGCCAGCAGTGTCACAGGGACTGGCTACACCTTC
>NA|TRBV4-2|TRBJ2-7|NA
CASSQDQAGDSYEQYF
TGTGCCAGCAGCCAAGATCAGGCGGGCGATTCCTACGAGCAGTACTTC
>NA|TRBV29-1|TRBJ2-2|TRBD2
CSVKSARGSGGPNTGELFF
TGCAGCGTTAAATCGGCCAGGGGTAGCGGGGGACCGAACACCGGGGAGCTGTTTTTT
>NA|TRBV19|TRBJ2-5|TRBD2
CASRDLAGGPLETQYF
TGTGCCAGTAGAGACTTAGCGGGAGGGCCATTAGAGACCCAGTACTTC
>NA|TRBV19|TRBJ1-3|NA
CASSAQASSGNTIYF
TGTGCCAGTAGTGCCCAGGCGAGCTCTGGAAACACCATATATTTT
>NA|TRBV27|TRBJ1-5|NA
CASSSSRWNRFYQPQHF
TGTGCCAGCAGTTCTTCCCGCTGGAACAGGTTTTATCAGCCCCAGCATTTT
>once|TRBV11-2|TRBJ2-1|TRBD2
CASSLGTSGFSNEQFF
TGTGCCAGCAGCTTAGGGACTAGCGGGTTCTCCAATGAGCAGTTCTTC
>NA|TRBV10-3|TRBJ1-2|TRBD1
CAIDREANYGYTF
TGTGCCATCGACAGGGAAGCTAACTATGGCTACACCTTC
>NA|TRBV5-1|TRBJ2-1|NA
CASSLAVLVDSGEQFF
TGCGCCAGCAGCTTGGCCGTACTAGTTGATTCCGGTGAGCAGTTCTTC
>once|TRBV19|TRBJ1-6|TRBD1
CASSRGTANSPLHF
TGTGCCAGTAGTAGGGGGACAGCTAATTCACCCCTCCACTTT
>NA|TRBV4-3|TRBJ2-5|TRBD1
CASSQTGGPETQYF
TGCGCCAGCAGCCAAACAGGGGGGCCAGAGACCCAGTACTTC
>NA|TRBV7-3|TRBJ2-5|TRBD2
CASSPRASGGQETQYF
TGTGCCAGCAGCCCACGGGCTAGCGGGGGCCAAGAGACCCAGTACTTC
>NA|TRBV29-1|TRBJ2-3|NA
CSVVRTTFTDTQYF
TGCAGCGTTGTTCGGACTACCTTCACAGATACGCAGTATTTT
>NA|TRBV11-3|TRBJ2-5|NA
CASSDIHQKQYF
TGTGCCAGCAGCGACATCCACCAGAAGCAGTACTTC
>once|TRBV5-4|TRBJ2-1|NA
CASSPKSGSSYNEQFF
TGTGCCAGCAGCCCCAAGAGCGGTAGCTCCTACAATGAGCAGTTCTTC
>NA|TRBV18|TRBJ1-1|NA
CASSPRVLDTEAFF
TGTGCCAGCTCACCCAGGGTTTTAGACACTGAAGCTTTCTTT
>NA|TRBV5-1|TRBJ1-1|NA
CASRVMQGSTEAFF
TGCGCCAGCCGGGTTATGCAGGGCAGCACTGAAGCTTTCTTT